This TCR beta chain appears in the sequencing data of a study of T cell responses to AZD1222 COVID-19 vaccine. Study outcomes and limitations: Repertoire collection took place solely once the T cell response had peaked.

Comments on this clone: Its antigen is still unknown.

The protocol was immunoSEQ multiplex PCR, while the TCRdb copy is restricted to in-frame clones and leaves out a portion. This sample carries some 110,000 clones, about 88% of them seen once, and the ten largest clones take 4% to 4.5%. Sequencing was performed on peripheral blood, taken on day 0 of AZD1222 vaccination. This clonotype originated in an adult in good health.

The CDR3, as DNA: TGTGCCAGCAGTGAGCCTAGCGGGGGGGCAGAGACCCAGTACTTC. It translates to CASSEPSGGAETQYF. V and J are TRBV2 and TRBJ2-5; TRBD2 agrees at 12 bases. Per the germline V gene, CDR1 is SNHLY and CDR2 is FYNNEI. This CDR3 region has 15 residues. V lost 3 bases, J lost 4 bases, and 3 bases stayed unmatched.